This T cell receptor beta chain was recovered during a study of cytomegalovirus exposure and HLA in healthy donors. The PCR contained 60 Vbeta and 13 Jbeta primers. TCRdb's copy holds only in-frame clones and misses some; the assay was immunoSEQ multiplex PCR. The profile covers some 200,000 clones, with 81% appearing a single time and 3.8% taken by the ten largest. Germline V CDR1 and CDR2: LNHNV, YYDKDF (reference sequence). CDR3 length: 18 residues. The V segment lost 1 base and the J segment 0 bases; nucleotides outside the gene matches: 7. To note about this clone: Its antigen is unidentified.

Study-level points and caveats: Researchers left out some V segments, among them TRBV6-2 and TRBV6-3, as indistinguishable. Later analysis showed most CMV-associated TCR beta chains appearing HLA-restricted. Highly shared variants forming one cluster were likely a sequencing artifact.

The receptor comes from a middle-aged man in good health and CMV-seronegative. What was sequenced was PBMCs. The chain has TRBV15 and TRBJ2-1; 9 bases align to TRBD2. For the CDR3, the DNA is TGTGCCACCAGCAGAGCTAGCGGGGTTTCAAGCTCCTACAATGAGCAGTTCTTC. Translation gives CATSRASGVSSSYNEQFF. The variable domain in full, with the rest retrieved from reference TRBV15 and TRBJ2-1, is DAMVIQNPRYQVTQFGKPVTLSCSQTLNHNVMYWYQQKSSQAPKLLFHYYDKDFNNEADTPDNFQSRRPNTSFCFLDIRSPGLGDTAMYLCATSRASGVSSSYNEQFFGPGTRLTVL.